This TCR beta chain was recovered during a study of shared clonotypes between healthy human individuals. Study-level findings and limits: Rarefaction demonstrated incomplete sorted-subset sequencing despite large depth. Depth of sequencing was expected to influence donor clonotype sharing. The study drew on few donors, limiting represented genetic and exposure-history diversity.

The protocol was immunoSEQ multiplex PCR, while the TCRdb copy is restricted to in-frame clones and leaves out a portion. The sample includes a few hundred thousand clones, around two thirds of them seen just once. The CDR3 has 15 residues. Trimming removed 3 bases from V and 7 bases from J; junction bases left unmatched: 10. Per the germline V gene, CDR1 is SGHRS and CDR2 is YFSETQ. As for this clone: Antigen unknown.

V gene TRBV5-1 combines with J gene TRBJ1-1, with TRBD1 matching 9 bases. The source material was memory CD4+ T cells sorted from blood. Subset reported: CD45RA-negative fraction. The sequence was obtained from a young man in good health. In DNA, the CDR3 is TGCGCCAGCAGCTCCGGGACAGGGCCTGAAATTGAAGCTTTCTTT. This sequence encodes CASSSGTGPEIEAFF.